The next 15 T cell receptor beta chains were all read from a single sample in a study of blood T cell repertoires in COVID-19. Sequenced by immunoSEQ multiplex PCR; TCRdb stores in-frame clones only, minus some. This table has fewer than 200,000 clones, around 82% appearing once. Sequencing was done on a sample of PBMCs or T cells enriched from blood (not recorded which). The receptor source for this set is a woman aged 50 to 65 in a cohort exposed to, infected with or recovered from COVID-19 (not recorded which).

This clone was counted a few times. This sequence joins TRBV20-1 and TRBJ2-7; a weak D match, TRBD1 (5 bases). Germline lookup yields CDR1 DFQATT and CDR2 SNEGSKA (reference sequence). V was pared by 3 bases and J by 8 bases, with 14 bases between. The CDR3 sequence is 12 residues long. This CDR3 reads CSASRGNAKQYF. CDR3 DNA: TGCAGTGCTAGTAGGGGTAACGCAAAGCAGTACTTC.

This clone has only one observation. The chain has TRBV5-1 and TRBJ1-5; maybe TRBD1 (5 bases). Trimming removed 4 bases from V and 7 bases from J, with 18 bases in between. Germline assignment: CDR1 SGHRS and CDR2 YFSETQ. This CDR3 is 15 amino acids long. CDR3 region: CASSRTGEEGQPQHF. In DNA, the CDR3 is TGCGCCAGCAGCAGGACGGGGGAGGAGGGACAGCCCCAGCATTTT.

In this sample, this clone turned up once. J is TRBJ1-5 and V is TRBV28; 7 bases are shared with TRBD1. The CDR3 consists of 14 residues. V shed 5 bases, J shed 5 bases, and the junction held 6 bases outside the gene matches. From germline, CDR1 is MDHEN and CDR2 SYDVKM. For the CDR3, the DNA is TGTGCCAGCAGTCGGGACAGTGGGTATCAGCCCCAGCATTTT. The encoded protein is CASSRDSGYQPQHF. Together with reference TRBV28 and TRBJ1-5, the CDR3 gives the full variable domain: DVKVTQSSRYLVKRTGEKVFLECVQDMDHENMFWYRQDPGLGLRLIYFSYDVKMKEKGDIPEGYSVSREKKERFSLILESASTNQTSMYLCASSRDSGYQPQHFGDGTRLSIL.

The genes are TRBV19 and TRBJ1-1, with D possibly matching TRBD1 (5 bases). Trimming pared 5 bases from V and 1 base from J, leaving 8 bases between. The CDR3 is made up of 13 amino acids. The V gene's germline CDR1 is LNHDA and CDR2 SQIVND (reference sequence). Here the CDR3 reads CASSLRGNTEAFF. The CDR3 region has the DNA TGTGCCAGTAGTCTTAGGGGGAACACTGAAGCTTTCTTT.

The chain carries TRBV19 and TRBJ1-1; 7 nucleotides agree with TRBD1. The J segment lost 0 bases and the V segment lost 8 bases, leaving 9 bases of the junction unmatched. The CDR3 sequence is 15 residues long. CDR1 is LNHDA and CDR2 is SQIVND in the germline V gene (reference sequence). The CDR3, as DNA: TGTGCCAGTGAAGACAGGGTGAACATGAACACTGAAGCTTTCTTT. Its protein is CASEDRVNMNTEAFF.

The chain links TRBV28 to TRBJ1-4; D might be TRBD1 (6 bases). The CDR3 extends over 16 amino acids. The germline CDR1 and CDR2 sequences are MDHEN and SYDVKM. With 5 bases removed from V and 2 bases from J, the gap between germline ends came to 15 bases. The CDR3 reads CASSTIRGATNEKLFF. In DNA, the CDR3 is TGTGCCAGCAGTACGATTCGGGGGGCCACTAATGAAAAACTGTTTTTT. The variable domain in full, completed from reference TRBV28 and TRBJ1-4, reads DVKVTQSSRYLVKRTGEKVFLECVQDMDHENMFWYRQDPGLGLRLIYFSYDVKMKEKGDIPEGYSVSREKKERFSLILESASTNQTSMYLCASSTIRGATNEKLFFGSGTQLSVL.

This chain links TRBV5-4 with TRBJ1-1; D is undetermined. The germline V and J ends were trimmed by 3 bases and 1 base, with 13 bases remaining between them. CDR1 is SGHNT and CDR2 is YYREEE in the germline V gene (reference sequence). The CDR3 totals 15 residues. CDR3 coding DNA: TGTGCCAGCAGCTATCCCGAGGTACAGAACACTGAAGCTTTCTTT. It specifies CASSYPEVQNTEAFF.

The DNA for the CDR3 is TGTGCCAGCAGTTTAAGCCTAGCGGGAGATTCAGATACGCAGTATTTT. Residues: CASSLSLAGDSDTQYF. The rearrangement joins TRBV27 to TRBJ2-3, with 10 nucleotides matching TRBD2. The germline gives CDR1 MNHEY, CDR2 SMNVEV (reference sequence). This CDR3 has 16 amino acids. The trim removed 2 bases at V and 4 bases at J, leaving 6 bases unmatched.

The DNA for the CDR3 is TGTGCCATCAGTGACCCGGGGGGGGGTCAGCCCCAGCATTTT. Protein sequence: CAISDPGGGQPQHF. The rearrangement joins TRBV10-3 to TRBJ1-5; perhaps TRBD1 as D (5 bases). This CDR3 spans 14 amino acids. V was trimmed by 3 bases and J by 6 bases, leaving 12 bases between them. Germline V gives CDR1 ENHRY, CDR2 SYGVKD.

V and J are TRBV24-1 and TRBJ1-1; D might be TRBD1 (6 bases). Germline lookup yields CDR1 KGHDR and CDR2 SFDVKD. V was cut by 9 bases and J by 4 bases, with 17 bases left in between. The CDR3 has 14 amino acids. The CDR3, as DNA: TGTGCCACCGCGAAGGGGGGGCTGGCCACTGAAGCTTTCTTT. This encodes CATAKGGLATEAFF.

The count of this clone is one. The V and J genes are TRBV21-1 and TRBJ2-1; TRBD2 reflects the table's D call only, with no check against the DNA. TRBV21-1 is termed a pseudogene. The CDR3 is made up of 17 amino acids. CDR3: CASSASGSAGEDNEQFF. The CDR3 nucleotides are TGTGCCAGCAGCGCCTCGGGGTCAGCGGGAGAGGACAATGAGCAGTTCTTC.

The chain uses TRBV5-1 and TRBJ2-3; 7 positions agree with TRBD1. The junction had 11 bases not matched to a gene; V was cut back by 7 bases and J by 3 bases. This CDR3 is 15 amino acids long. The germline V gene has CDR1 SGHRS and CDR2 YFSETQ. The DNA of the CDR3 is TGCGCCAGCGTGACCCAGGGGGACGGGACAGATACGCAGTATTTT. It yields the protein CASVTQGDGTDTQYF.

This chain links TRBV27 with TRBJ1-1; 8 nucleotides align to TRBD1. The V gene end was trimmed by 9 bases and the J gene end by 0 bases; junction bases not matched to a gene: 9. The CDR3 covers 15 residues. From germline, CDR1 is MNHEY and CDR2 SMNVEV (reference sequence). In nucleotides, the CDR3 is TGTGCCAGTGGAACCGGGACAGGTATGAACACTGAAGCTTTCTTT. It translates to CASGTGTGMNTEAFF.

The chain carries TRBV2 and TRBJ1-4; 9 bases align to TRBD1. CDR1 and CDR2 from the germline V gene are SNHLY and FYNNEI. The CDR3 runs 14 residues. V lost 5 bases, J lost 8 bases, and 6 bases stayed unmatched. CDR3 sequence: CASSLDRGDEKLFF. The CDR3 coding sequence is TGTGCCAGCAGTCTGGACAGGGGTGACGAAAAACTGTTTTTT.

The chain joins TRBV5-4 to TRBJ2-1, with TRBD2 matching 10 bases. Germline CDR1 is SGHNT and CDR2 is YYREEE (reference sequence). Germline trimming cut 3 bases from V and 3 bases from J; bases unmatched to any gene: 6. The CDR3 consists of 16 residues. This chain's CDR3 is CASSSGGLAVYNEQFF. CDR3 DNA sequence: TGTGCCAGCAGCTCCGGAGGACTAGCGGTCTACAATGAGCAGTTCTTC.